This is a list of T cell receptor beta chains from one sample in a study of beta chain features in type 1 diabetes. The protocol was immunoSEQ multiplex PCR, while the TCRdb copy is restricted to in-frame clones and leaves out a portion. The data hold around 350,000 clones, with around an eighth observed a single time. The sequenced sample was naive CD4+ T cells from blood. The receptors derive from a man aged 18 to 29 in good health. The CDR3 runs from the conserved cysteine through the conserved F or W. The order of the fields is V gene, D gene, clone size, J gene, CDR3 protein, CDR3 DNA. A D gene is named only where the DNA matches it firmly. Where a row states a size, it is once, few, many or the class of an expanded clone; other rows omit it.

TRBV7-2	TRBD1	.	TRBJ2-7	CASSLGQVLSGEQYF	TGTGCCAGCAGCTTGGGACAGGTGCTCTCAGGGGAGCAGTACTTC
TRBV27	TRBD2	.	TRBJ2-5	CASSSGLAGGKTQYF	TGTGCCAGCAGTTCCGGACTAGCGGGAGGGAAGACCCAGTACTTC
TRBV9	TRBD1	.	TRBJ1-1	CASSVDGQGATEAFF	TGTGCCAGCAGCGTGGATGGACAGGGGGCAACTGAAGCTTTCTTT
TRBV14	.	.	TRBJ1-1	CASSFYSGATEAFF	TGTGCCAGCAGCTTTTACTCAGGGGCCACTGAAGCTTTCTTT
TRBV29-1	.	.	TRBJ1-5	CSVGPGDGDQPQHF	TGCAGCGTTGGGCCAGGGGATGGGGATCAGCCCCAGCATTTT
TRBV7-2	.	.	TRBJ1-2	CASVRPPNYGYTF	TGTGCCAGCGTCAGGCCTCCTAACTATGGCTACACCTTC
TRBV30	TRBD2	.	TRBJ2-3	CAWSVGLAGGPADTQYF	TGTGCCTGGAGTGTGGGACTAGCGGGAGGGCCCGCAGATACGCAGTATTTT
TRBV28	.	.	TRBJ2-7	CASSLRRYEQYF	TGTGCCAGCAGTTTACGCAGATACGAGCAGTACTTC
TRBV5-1	TRBD2	.	TRBJ2-7	CASSLTGGRVDEQYF	TGCGCCAGCAGCTTGACGGGCGGGAGGGTTGACGAGCAGTACTTC
TRBV7-3	TRBD1	few	TRBJ1-2	CASSSRTGDGYTF	TGTGCCAGCAGCTCAAGGACAGGAGATGGCTACACCTTC
TRBV6-5	TRBD1	.	TRBJ1-2	CASRYRQGWGYGYTF	TGTGCCAGCAGGTACAGACAGGGCTGGGGCTATGGCTACACCTTC
TRBV4-2	.	.	TRBJ1-1	CASTISGQSTEAFF	TGTGCCAGCACCATATCCGGACAGAGCACTGAAGCTTTCTTT
TRBV28	.	.	TRBJ1-1	CASSLTVGLVAFF	TGTGCCAGCAGTTTAACGGTCGGTCTAGTAGCTTTCTTT
TRBV2	TRBD2	few	TRBJ2-3	CASSEAGLAGMISTDTQYF	TGTGCCAGCAGTGAAGCAGGGCTAGCGGGGATGATTAGCACAGATACGCAGTATTTT
TRBV30	.	.	TRBJ2-5	CAWSSRETQYF	TGTGCCTGGAGTTCCAGGGAGACCCAGTACTTC
TRBV14	TRBD1	few	TRBJ2-7	CASSPRTGGYEQYF	TGTGCCAGCAGCCCCCGGACAGGGGGGTACGAGCAGTACTTC
TRBV5-1	TRBD1	.	TRBJ1-2	CASSPGTGPTPYGYTF	TGCGCCAGCAGCCCCGGGACAGGCCCTACCCCCTATGGCTACACCTTC
TRBV7-2	TRBD2	few	TRBJ2-3	CASSLRRGADTQYF	TGTGCCAGCAGCTTACGGCGGGGGGCAGATACGCAGTATTTT
TRBV7-9	TRBD2	.	TRBJ2-1	CASSAGLAGAAFF	TGTGCCAGCAGCGCGGGACTAGCGGGAGCCGCGTTCTTC
TRBV11-1	.	.	TRBJ1-1	CASTRRTGQNTEAFF	TGTGCCAGCACCCGGCGTACAGGGCAGAACACTGAAGCTTTCTTT
TRBV7-2	.	.	TRBJ2-5	CASSRRRGEETQYF	TGTGCCAGCAGCCGTAGGAGGGGAGAAGAGACCCAGTACTTC
TRBV6-5	.	.	TRBJ2-1	CASRMGAIQEQFF	TGTGCCAGCAGAATGGGAGCGATCCAGGAGCAGTTCTTC
TRBV5-1	.	.	TRBJ1-2	CASSLGQTGANYGYTF	TGCGCCAGCAGCCTTGGGCAGACAGGCGCTAACTATGGCTACACCTTC
TRBV10-3	.	.	TRBJ1-1	CAISGWANLLNTEAFF	TGTGCCATCAGTGGATGGGCCAACCTCCTGAACACTGAAGCTTTCTTT
TRBV29-1	.	.	TRBJ2-7	CSVEARQGQSYEQYF	TGCAGCGTTGAAGCGCGCCAGGGGCAGTCCTACGAGCAGTACTTC
TRBV19	.	.	TRBJ2-7	CASSIGWGLDYEQYF	TGTGCCAGTAGTATAGGTTGGGGACTGGATTACGAGCAGTACTTC
TRBV19	TRBD1	few	TRBJ2-2	CASRTGGGTGELFF	TGTGCCAGTAGGACAGGGGGCGGCACCGGGGAGCTGTTTTTT
TRBV9	TRBD1	many	TRBJ1-6	CASSGMGQGYSPLHF	TGTGCCAGCAGCGGAATGGGACAGGGGTATTCACCCCTCCACTTT
TRBV30	.	.	TRBJ1-4	CAWNRPGAREKLFF	TGTGCCTGGAACAGGCCAGGGGCTCGAGAAAAACTGTTTTTT
TRBV5-8	TRBD1	.	TRBJ1-5	CASVGQINQPQHF	TGTGCCAGCGTGGGACAGATCAATCAGCCCCAGCATTTT
TRBV7-2	TRBD2	few	TRBJ2-2	CASSWSLAEVGELFF	TGTGCCAGCAGCTGGTCACTAGCGGAGGTCGGGGAGCTGTTTTTT
TRBV28	.	.	TRBJ1-1	CASSWSDRTKAFF	TGTGCCAGCAGTTGGAGTGACCGGACAAAAGCTTTCTTT
TRBV5-6	TRBD1	few	TRBJ2-2	CASSLGSGGTGELFF	TGTGCCAGCAGCTTGGGGTCAGGGGGCACCGGGGAGCTGTTTTTT
TRBV28	TRBD2	.	TRBJ2-1	CASSSGTSGRDEQFF	TGTGCCAGCAGTTCGGGGACTAGCGGGAGGGACGAGCAGTTCTTC
TRBV29-1	.	few	TRBJ1-1	CSASGRHTEAFF	TGCAGCGCTTCAGGGCGGCACACTGAAGCTTTCTTT
TRBV2	TRBD1	few	TRBJ1-1	CASSPRDRGREAFF	TGTGCCAGCAGTCCCCGGGACAGGGGGCGCGAAGCTTTCTTT
TRBV5-4	.	.	TRBJ1-1	CASSLGAGHSPEAFF	TGTGCCAGCAGCTTGGGGGCTGGTCACTCCCCTGAAGCTTTCTTT
TRBV2	TRBD2	.	TRBJ2-7	CASSRSGTDYEQYF	TGTGCCAGCAGCCGTAGCGGGACCGACTACGAGCAGTACTTC
TRBV7-2	TRBD2	few	TRBJ2-7	CASSLDTSGSRGQYF	TGTGCCAGCAGCTTAGATACTAGCGGGAGTCGGGGGCAGTACTTC
TRBV28	.	.	TRBJ2-7	CASRADSLPYEQYF	TGTGCCAGCAGGGCGGACAGCCTCCCCTACGAGCAGTACTTC
TRBV6-5	.	.	TRBJ1-1	CASSYDYTNEAFF	TGTGCCAGCAGTTACGACTATACAAATGAAGCTTTCTTT
TRBV4-3	.	.	TRBJ2-3	CASSQYPGRGLTDTQYF	TGCGCCAGCAGCCAATACCCGGGCAGGGGCCTCACAGATACGCAGTATTTT
TRBV9	TRBD1	.	TRBJ1-1	CASSVEGQGAGTEAFF	TGTGCCAGCAGCGTAGAAGGACAGGGGGCAGGCACTGAAGCTTTCTTT
TRBV7-2	TRBD2	few	TRBJ2-5	CASSSQSGLAEETQYF	TGTGCCAGCAGCTCACAATCTGGACTAGCTGAAGAGACCCAGTACTTC
TRBV14	.	few	TRBJ2-7	CASATAYEQYF	TGTGCCAGCGCGACAGCCTACGAGCAGTACTTC